Listed below are T cell receptor beta chains from one sample, sequenced in a study of T-cell memory formation after mild COVID-19. Using its own MiXCR run on the 5' RACE reads, TCRdb lists one record per CDR3 protein. Here the sample spans 270,000 or so distinct CDR3 sequences, about 20% being singletons. The specimen sequenced was PBMCs or a T cell subset sorted from them (not recorded which). The receptors were gathered from a man younger than 35 who had mild COVID-19 (a few samples of this study predate the infection). Cell type and time point are not known. Both conserved end residues are part of each CDR3. A D gene is named only where the DNA matches it firmly. Some rows mark clone size as missing; the rest say once, few, many or name a class of expanded clone.

TRBJ2-3 TRBV7-2 TRBD2 - TGTGCCAGCAGCTTAGTCCCGAGTCGGCGGGGGGGCCCCACAGATACGCAGTATTTT CASSLVPSRRGGPTDTQYF
TRBJ2-2 TRBV4-3 - many TGCGCCAGCAGTTTCAGGGTCGGCACCGGGGAGCTGTTTTTT CASSFRVGTGELFF
TRBJ2-7 TRBV6-5 - - TGTGCCAGCAGTTACTCTGTCAGAGTCTACTACGAGCAGTACTTC CASSYSVRVYYEQYF
TRBJ2-7 TRBV5-1 - - TGCGCCAGCAGCTTATTGAATTCGGGGGAATACGAGCAGTACTTC CASSLLNSGEYEQYF
TRBJ2-6 TRBV3-1 - few TGTGCCAGCAGAAGGGATGGGGCCAACGTCCTGACTTTC CASRRDGANVLTF
TRBJ1-2 TRBV20-1 - few TGCAGCGTGGCGGTGAACTATGGCTACACCTTC CSVAVNYGYTF
TRBJ1-2 TRBV2 TRBD1 - TGTGCCAGCAGTGGTGACAGGGGGAATGGCTACACCTTC CASSGDRGNGYTF
TRBJ2-7 TRBV2 - - TGTGCCAGCAGCGAGGGGGGGGACAGAACCTACGAGCAGTACTTC CASSEGGDRTYEQYF
TRBJ2-5 TRBV6-5 - few TGTGCCAGCAGTTCGGGCCTGGGGTTGACCCAGTACTTC CASSSGLGLTQYF
TRBJ2-1 TRBV29-1 - - TGCAGCGTTGGGGGGCCCTTGAGTGAGCAGTTCTTC CSVGGPLSEQFF
TRBJ2-3 TRBV3-1 - few TGTGCCAGCAGCCAAGCATCGAGCAGGTCAGATACGCAGTATTTT CASSQASSRSDTQYF
TRBJ2-1 TRBV28 - few TGTGCCAGCTCGCGTGGGTCTCGTGGTGTCAATGAGCAGTTCTTC CASSRGSRGVNEQFF
TRBJ2-5 TRBV20-1 - few TGCAGTGCTAGACAAGGGCAGAGGGAGACCCAGTACTTC CSARQGQRETQYF
TRBJ1-1 TRBV6-5 TRBD1 - TGTGCCAGCAGTTACCTAACAGGGGGTACTGAAGCTTTCTTT CASSYLTGGTEAFF
TRBJ1-1 TRBV7-6 TRBD1 - TGTGCCAGCAGCCGAGGGACAGGGAGAGGCACTGAAGCTTTCTTT CASSRGTGRGTEAFF
TRBJ2-7 TRBV27 - - TGTGCCAGCAGTTTAACGGGGTTTGGCTACGAGCAGTACTTC CASSLTGFGYEQYF
TRBJ2-3 TRBV9 - many TGTGCCAGCAGCGTAGACTGGAGCACAGATACGCAGTATTTT CASSVDWSTDTQYF
TRBJ2-3 TRBV2 - - TGTGCCAGCAAGTTGGGTCTAGCCCACACAGATACGCAGTATTTT CASKLGLAHTDTQYF
TRBJ2-5 TRBV29-1 TRBD2 few TGCAGCGTTGAAGAGAGCGGGGGGGCCCTTGAGACCCAGTACTTC CSVEESGGALETQYF
TRBJ2-1 TRBV11-2 - many TGTGCCAGCAGCACCCTGGCCGGAAAGGGCTACAATGAGCAGTTCTTC CASSTLAGKGYNEQFF
TRBJ2-7 TRBV2 - - TGTGCCAGCAGTGACCAGGGTTCCCACTACGAGCAGTACTTC CASSDQGSHYEQYF
TRBJ2-7 TRBV27 TRBD2 - TGTGCCAGCAGTGCCGTCTCTATAGCGGGGGAGACCTACGAGCAGTACTTC CASSAVSIAGETYEQYF
TRBJ1-1 TRBV9 - - TGTGCCAGCAGCGGCGAGGGCGGGGAGACTGAAGCTTTCTTT CASSGEGGETEAFF
TRBJ2-2 TRBV6-2/TRBV6-3 - few TGTGCCAGCAGTACCCTGGGCCGGGACGCAGGTTCCGGGGAGCTGTTTTTT CASSTLGRDAGSGELFF